This T cell receptor beta chain was recovered during a study of a mutant IDH1 vaccine in newly diagnosed glioma. Study information: Administration of eight vaccinations to patients took place in weeks 1, 3, 5, 7, 11, 15, 19, 23. Once 4-6 weeks had passed after radiotherapy alone, vaccination started, or it started with temozolomide cycles.

The time point is: week 5, during vaccination. Topical imiquimod accompanied each vaccine dose, which consisted of 300 ug of mutant IDH1 20-mer peptide. Astrocytomas found in donors were new, WHO grade 3 or 4, IDH1-mutant and ATRX-lost. Assay used: immunoSEQ multiplex PCR; TCRdb lists only in-frame clones, some missing. The sample records roughly 50,000 clones, roughly 78% being singletons. As for this clone: Its target is unknown.

The input for sequencing was PBMCs, taken from a glioma patient whose treatment included an IDH1 peptide vaccine. The sequence was obtained from a woman aged 35 to 49 with glioma.

The DNA of the CDR3 is TGTGCCAGCAGTTACCACCGACAGGGAGCCTCGTACGAGCAGTACTTC. Translating it yields CASSYHRQGASYEQYF. The chain employs TRBV6-5 and TRBJ2-7; 7 bases fit TRBD1. The CDR3 extends over 16 amino acids. The trim removed 2 bases at V and 4 bases at J, leaving 11 bases unmatched. Looked up from germline, CDR1 is MNHEY and CDR2 is SVGAGI.